Sequencing of this TCR beta chain was carried out in a study of CD8 T cells in Susac syndrome. Random-hexamer reverse transcription was applied to about 0.5 to 1 ug RNA. TCRdb used MiXCR to reprocess the immunoSEQ multiplex PCR reads, holding one entry per CDR3 protein. This sample has 150,000 to 200,000 distinct CDR3 sequences, with around 90% found just once. V was shortened by 7 bases and J by 10 bases, with 15 bases between the two germline ends. Germline V gene sequence: CDR1 MNHEY, CDR2 SVGEGT. This CDR3 contains 12 residues. Sequenced: CD4+ T cells from PBMCs. This sequence originates from a human donor in good health. This chain uses TRBV6-2 or TRBV6-3 with TRBJ2-3; D is uncertain. The CDR3, as DNA: TGTGCCAGCACCACGGGTGGTGGTGCGCAGTATTTT. As protein: CASTTGGGAQYF.